This T cell receptor beta chain was sequenced in a study of cytomegalovirus exposure and HLA in healthy donors. The study's findings and limits: Follow-up analysis found HLA locus-dependent TCR association rates, highest for DRB1 and lowest for HLA-C.

Germline assignment: CDR1 KGHSH and CDR2 LQKENI. V shed 10 bases and J shed 9 bases, with 22 bases lying between them. This CDR3 is built from 14 residues. The PCR had 60 Vbeta and 13 Jbeta primers. Profiled with immunoSEQ multiplex PCR; TCRdb holds only in-frame clones, not every one. The sample contains some 110,000 clones, just under 75% of which appear only once. Remarks on this clone: The antigen remains undetermined.

The TCR originated in a man between 60 and 75 years old in good health and CMV-seropositive. What was sequenced was PBMCs. This chain links TRBV18 with TRBJ2-1; possibly TRBD2 for D (6 bases). The CDR3 region has the DNA TGTGCCACCCTGCAATCCGGGGGATTGGGTGAGCAGTTCTTC. Residues: CATLQSGGLGEQFF.